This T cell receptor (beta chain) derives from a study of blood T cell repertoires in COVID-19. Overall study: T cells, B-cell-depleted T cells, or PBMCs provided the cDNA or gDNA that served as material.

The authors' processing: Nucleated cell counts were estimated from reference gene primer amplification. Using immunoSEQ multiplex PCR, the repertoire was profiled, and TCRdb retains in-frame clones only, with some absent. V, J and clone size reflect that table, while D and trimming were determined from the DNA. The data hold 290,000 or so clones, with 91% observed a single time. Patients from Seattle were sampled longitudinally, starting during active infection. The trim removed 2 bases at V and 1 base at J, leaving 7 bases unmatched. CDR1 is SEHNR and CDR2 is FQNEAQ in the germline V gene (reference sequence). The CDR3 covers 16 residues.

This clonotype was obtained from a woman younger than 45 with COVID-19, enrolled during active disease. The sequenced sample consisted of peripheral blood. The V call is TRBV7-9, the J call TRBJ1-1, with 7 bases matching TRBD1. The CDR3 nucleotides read TGTGCCAGCAGCTTAATGCCCGGGGACAGGAACACTGAAGCTTTCTTT. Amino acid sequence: CASSLMPGDRNTEAFF.